The rows below give T cell receptor beta chains drawn from one sample of a study of blood T cell repertoires in COVID-19. Clones were sequenced by immunoSEQ multiplex PCR, and TCRdb holds only the in-frame ones, with some missing. The sample carries approximately 70,000 clones, about 80% recorded once. The specimen was peripheral blood. The receptors come from a woman in her 70s with acute or convalescent COVID-19. The CDR3 runs from the conserved cysteine through the conserved F or W. The order of the fields is J gene, D gene, clone size, V gene, CDR3 DNA, CDR3 protein. A D gene is named only where the DNA matches it firmly. Size is omitted from some rows. Given values are once, few, many or a class for expanded clones.

TRBJ1-2,.,.,TRBV30,TGTGCCTGGAGTTTTAGTGCGGCCTATGGCTACACCTTC,CAWSFSAAYGYTF
TRBJ1-1,.,once,TRBV5-6,TGTGCCAGCAGCTTCTTCGGAGTCAACACTGAAGCTTTCTTT,CASSFFGVNTEAFF
TRBJ2-7,.,.,TRBV19,TGTGCCAGTAGCACCGGGACACACTCCTACGAGCAGTACTTC,CASSTGTHSYEQYF
TRBJ2-5,.,.,TRBV27,TGTGCCAGCAGCCGGGACTTCCAAGAGACCCAGTACTTC,CASSRDFQETQYF
TRBJ2-7,.,.,TRBV19,TGTGCCAGTAGTCTCGCCGGGGACAAATACTACGAGCAGTACTTC,CASSLAGDKYYEQYF
TRBJ1-2,.,few,TRBV6-5,TGTGCCAGCAGTTACGCCACGGGAAACTATGGCTACACCTTC,CASSYATGNYGYTF
TRBJ1-5,.,once,TRBV6-5,TGTGCCAGCAGCCTAGACGGCATTGGAACCCAGCCCCAGCATTTT,CASSLDGIGTQPQHF
TRBJ2-7,.,.,TRBV21-1,TGTGCCAGCAGCACCCTAGTCTTATCTCTGAACGAGCAGTACTTC,CASSTLVLSLNEQYF
TRBJ2-7,.,.,TRBV5-1,TGCGCCAGCAGCTTGAATCTAGGGACATCCACCTACGAGCAGTACTTC,CASSLNLGTSTYEQYF
TRBJ2-3,.,.,TRBV5-1,TGCGCCAGCAGCTTGGGTACAGCTACAGATACGCAGTATTTT,CASSLGTATDTQYF
TRBJ2-1,TRBD1,.,TRBV6-5,TGTGCCAGCAGAGCGGGACAGGGGGCTTTCGATGAGCAGTTCTTC,CASRAGQGAFDEQFF
TRBJ1-1,.,few,TRBV18,TGTGCCAGCTGTTTAATGAACACTGAAGCTTTCTTT,CASCLMNTEAFF
TRBJ2-7,.,.,TRBV6-2/TRBV6-3,TGTGCCAGCAGTTACGGTGGGCAGTACGAATTC,CASSYGGQYEF
TRBJ1-1,.,.,TRBV7-9,TGTGCCAGCAGCTTTTCGGCAGCGGTGAACACTGAAGCTTTCTTT,CASSFSAAVNTEAFF
TRBJ1-1,.,.,TRBV12-3/TRBV12-4,TGTGCCAGCAGTTTCCGGGAAGGAGGTGAAGCTTTCTTT,CASSFREGGEAFF
TRBJ2-6,.,.,TRBV9,TGTGCCAGCAGCGTACGCGCTGGGGCCAACGTCCTGACTTTC,CASSVRAGANVLTF
TRBJ1-2,TRBD1,few,TRBV3-1/TRBV3-2,TGTGCCAGCAGCACGGGACAGGGGAACGGCTACACCTTC,CASSTGQGNGYTF
TRBJ1-2,.,.,TRBV15,TGTGCCACCAGCAGAGAGACCGGGACAAACGCTAACTATGGCTACACCTTC,CATSRETGTNANYGYTF
TRBJ1-1,.,.,TRBV6-1,TGTGCCAGCAGTGAGCTAGGGAACACTGAAGCTTTCTTT,CASSELGNTEAFF
TRBJ2-4,TRBD1,.,TRBV7-2,TGTGCCAGCAGCTTAGCGGACAGGGGAAACATTCAGTACTTC,CASSLADRGNIQYF
TRBJ2-1,TRBD2,.,TRBV7-2,TGTGCCAGCAGTAACCGGGGGACTAGCGGTTACAATGAGCAGTTCTTC,CASSNRGTSGYNEQFF
TRBJ2-3,TRBD2,.,TRBV7-2,TGTGCCAGCAGCTTAGACCGTAGCGGGGGCACAGATACGCAGTATTTT,CASSLDRSGGTDTQYF
TRBJ1-1,.,.,TRBV5-1,TGCGCCAGCAGCCCAGGACAGCCAGGTCGCACTGAAGCTTTCTTT,CASSPGQPGRTEAFF
TRBJ2-3,TRBD1,.,TRBV18,TGTGCCAGCTCACCAGGGACAGGGGTAGATACGCAGTATTTT,CASSPGTGVDTQYF
TRBJ2-7,TRBD2,once,TRBV5-4,TGTGCCAGCAGCTTAGCGGGAGGCTACTACGAGCAGTACTTC,CASSLAGGYYEQYF